The clone carrying this T cell receptor beta chain was picked up a small number of times. Antigen: not known. The germline V gene encodes CDR1 DFQATT and CDR2 SNEGSKA (reference sequence). The CDR3 extends over 12 amino acids. V shed 6 bases, J shed 3 bases, and the junction held 4 bases outside the gene matches. This sample stems from a study of identical twins. Findings and limits, study-wide: Modelling underestimated the level of out-of-frame TCR alpha sharing observed in monozygotic twins.

TCRdb itself ran the 5' RACE reads through MiXCR, one entry per CDR3 protein. The data show about 570,000 distinct CDR3 sequences, roughly 9.5% seen once. A further study also used this sample, focusing on yellow fever vaccine responses in identical twins.

Material: PBMCs. The rearrangement joins TRBV20-1 to TRBJ2-5; 7 positions match TRBD1. This clonotype was sampled from a young woman in good health. CDR3: CSAIGTEETQYF. CDR3 nucleotides: TGCAGTGCAATCGGGACAGAAGAGACCCAGTACTTC.